The 24 T cell receptor beta chains below all came from one sample that was sequenced in a study of T-cell reconstitution after alpha-beta-depleted transplantation in children. Preparation of the TCRbeta library used unique molecular identifiers. One entry per CDR3 protein, called by TCRdb with MiXCR from the PCR reads. The sample lists roughly 610,000 distinct CDR3 sequences, over 9.5% seen once, with approximately 4.1% in the top ten. The input for sequencing was PBMCs from the stem cell graft donor, taken from the stem cell graft. These receptors were collected from a human donor who donated a stem cell graft to a child with acute myeloid leukemia.

With respect to this clonotype: With a much larger clone just one base away, this may be a read error. The genes are TRBV12-3 or TRBV12-4 and TRBJ2-1, with TRBD2 matching over 10 bases. V dropped 1 base and J dropped 3; count of bases not matched to a gene: 3. The CDR3 runs 16 residues. The CDR3 spells CASSLEAGGYYNEQFF. In nucleotides, the CDR3 is TGTGCCAGCAGTTTAGAAGCGGGAGGGTACTACAATGAGCAGTTCTTC.

V usage is TRBV19 and J usage is TRBJ2-2; the D gene could be TRBD1 or TRBD2 (6 bases each). Trimming shortened V by 7 bases and J by 5 bases, and 14 bases separated the two germline ends. The CDR3 length is 14 residues. Germline lookup yields CDR1 LNHDA and CDR2 SQIVND (reference sequence). The CDR3 reads CASMIGGGTGELFF. CDR3 DNA: TGTGCCAGTATGATCGGGGGCGGTACCGGGGAGCTGTTTTTT.

The chain is built from TRBV12-3 or TRBV12-4 and TRBJ2-4; D is tentatively TRBD1 or TRBD2 (6 bases each). V was pared by 7 bases and J by 1 base, with 11 bases between. CDR3 length: 14 residues. The CDR3, as DNA: TGTGCCAGCACTATAGGGGGGGCCAAAAACATTCAGTACTTC. Protein product: CASTIGGAKNIQYF.

The rearrangement uses TRBV12-3 or TRBV12-4 and TRBJ1-5; the D is unclear. This CDR3 region has 12 residues. The V end was cut by 8 bases, the J end by 9 bases, with 14 bases between. The CDR3 sequence: CASGVLDPPQHF. CDR3 coding DNA: TGTGCCAGCGGGGTCTTGGATCCGCCCCAGCATTTT.

This clonotype came up a few times. The CDR3 reads CAWSAHHNKNIQYF. The CDR3 DNA reads TGTGCCTGGAGTGCTCACCATAACAAAAACATTCAGTACTTC. The chain couples TRBV30 to TRBJ2-4; D unclear. V dropped 1 base and J dropped 3 bases, with 10 bases sitting between them. The CDR3 length is 14 residues. Germline assignment: CDR1 GTSNPN and CDR2 SVGIG (reference sequence).

The sample holds a few counts of this clonotype. This chain joins TRBV6-6 and TRBJ2-3; 8 bases align to TRBD2. The junction had 4 bases not matched to a gene; V was cut back by 6 bases and J by 5 bases. The CDR3 runs to 13 residues. Looked up from germline, CDR1 is MNHNY and CDR2 is SVGAGI (reference sequence). The CDR3 nucleotides read TGTGCCAGCAGAGATAGCGGGGAAGATACGCAGTATTTT. Translated: CASRDSGEDTQYF.

This rearrangement joins TRBV20-1 to TRBJ2-3, with a weak D call TRBD1 (5 bases). The CDR3 is made up of 15 amino acids. CDR1 DFQATT and CDR2 SNEGSKA come from the germline V gene (reference sequence). Trimming removed 5 bases from V and 3 bases from J, with 18 bases in between. The CDR3 spells CSAPHWAGKTDTQYF. The CDR3 DNA is TGCAGTGCTCCCCATTGGGCAGGGAAAACAGATACGCAGTATTTT.

The gene calls are TRBV12-3 or TRBV12-4 and TRBJ1-3; D is ambiguous. The V end lost 4 bases, the J end lost 14 bases, and 24 bases lay between the germline ends. The CDR3 extends over 15 amino acids. The CDR3 sequence is CASSSMGLGGDTVYF. The CDR3 nucleotides read TGTGCCAGCAGTTCGATGGGTCTGGGAGGAGACACGGTATATTTT.

This clonotype occurred many times. CDR3 loop: CASSQLEVSVYGYTF. CDR3 DNA sequence: TGTGCCAGCAGCCAATTGGAGGTATCCGTTTATGGCTACACCTTC. The V call is TRBV14, the J call TRBJ1-2; D gene ambiguous. The CDR3 sequence is 15 residues long. The V gene lost 2 bases and the J gene lost 5 bases, with 15 bases spanning the gap. Germline lookup yields CDR1 SGHDN and CDR2 FVKESK.

This clonotype was detected ten times or more. The rearrangement links TRBV20-1 to TRBJ1-1, with D hard to call. This CDR3 region has 12 residues. Germline V gene data show CDR1 as DFQATT and CDR2 as SNEGSKA (reference sequence). Trimming left V 0 bases short and J 5 bases short, with 7 bases between. This CDR3 is CSAREPGTEAFF. The DNA of the CDR3 is TGCAGTGCTAGAGAACCCGGGACTGAAGCTTTCTTT.

In its sample, this clonotype was seen a few times. This chain joins TRBV7-6 and TRBJ2-3; TRBD1 matches at 12 bases. The J segment lost 4 bases and the V segment lost 4 bases, leaving 12 bases of the junction unmatched. The CDR3 is made up of 18 amino acids. The germline V gene encodes CDR1 SGHVS and CDR2 FNYEAQ. CDR3 sequence: CASSSVPGQGAGADTQYF. As DNA, the CDR3 is TGTGCCAGCAGCTCAGTCCCGGGACAGGGGGCTGGGGCAGATACGCAGTATTTT. Looking up the rest from reference TRBV7-6 and TRBJ2-3 gives the full variable domain: GAGVSQSPRYKVTKRGQDVALRCDPISGHVSLYWYRQALGQGPEFLTYFNYEAQQDKSGLPNDRFSAERPEGSISTLTIQRTEQRDSAMYRCASSSVPGQGAGADTQYFGPGTRLTVL.

This clonotype was counted a few times. V gene TRBV30 combines with J gene TRBJ1-3; D is possibly TRBD1 (5 bases). V was pared by 7 bases and J by 3 bases, with 10 bases between. This CDR3 has 12 residues. Per germline, CDR1 GTSNPN and CDR2 SVGIG (reference sequence). The CDR3 sequence: CASRESGNTIYF. CDR3 DNA: TGTGCCTCCAGGGAGAGTGGAAACACCATATATTTT.

The chain combines TRBV29-1 with TRBJ1-2; D is undetermined. Germline CDR1 reads SQVTM; CDR2 reads ANQGSEA. V shed 4 bases and J shed 8 bases, with 14 bases lying between them. This CDR3 region has 12 residues. This chain's CDR3 is CSVAAAGEGYTF. CDR3 in DNA: TGCAGCGTTGCGGCAGCGGGTGAGGGCTACACCTTC.

This clonotype was counted ten times or more. This rearrangement joins TRBV15 to TRBJ2-1; no reliable D call. This CDR3 is built from 18 residues. Trimming cost V 0 bases and J 0 bases, with 15 bases left between them. CDR1 is LNHNV and CDR2 is YYDKDF in the germline V gene (reference sequence). CDR3 bases: TGTGCCACCAGCAGAGATCCCGGGCGGAAGAGCTCCTACAATGAGCAGTTCTTC. Encoded protein: CATSRDPGRKSSYNEQFF.

This clonotype appeared a few times. The chain combines TRBV7-3 with TRBJ1-1; 7 nucleotides align to TRBD1. CDR3 size: 17 residues. CDR1 is SGHTA, CDR2 FQGTGA, per germline. V trimming: 0 bases; J trimming: 7 bases; junction bases outside the gene matches: 14. CDR3 sequence reads: CASSLTAVPGGSREAFF. The CDR3 nucleotides read TGTGCCAGCAGCTTAACGGCGGTCCCAGGGGGGAGTCGTGAAGCTTTCTTT.

This clonotype was counted a few times. The rearrangement uses TRBV20-1 and TRBJ2-5; 12 bases align to TRBD2. With V trimmed by 6 bases and J by 4 bases, 3 bases remained unmatched. Germline V gene lookup returns CDR1 DFQATT and CDR2 SNEGSKA (reference sequence). The CDR3 has 13 residues. This CDR3 reads CSALGLAGETQYF. As DNA, the CDR3 is TGCAGTGCCCTGGGACTAGCGGGAGAGACCCAGTACTTC.

This clonotype was seen many times. This chain joins TRBV5-5 and TRBJ2-2; no clear D gene. With 3 bases removed from V and 6 bases from J, the gap between germline ends came to 6 bases. Germline lookup yields CDR1 SGHKS and CDR2 YYEKEE (reference sequence). The CDR3 is 12 amino acids. CDR3 in amino acids: CASSYMSGELFF. The CDR3 DNA sequence: TGTGCCAGCAGCTATATGTCCGGGGAGCTGTTTTTT.

This clonotype has at least ten counts. The J gene is TRBJ2-1, the V gene TRBV18; the D gene is possibly TRBD2 (6 bases). This CDR3 contains 14 residues. Trimming cost V 11 bases and J 7 bases, with 21 bases left between them. From germline, CDR1 is KGHSH and CDR2 LQKENI. The CDR3 protein is CAGKLGGMSNEQFF. The CDR3, as DNA: TGTGCCGGCAAACTGGGCGGGATGTCGAATGAGCAGTTCTTC.

This clonotype has at least ten counts. The chain links TRBV29-1 to TRBJ2-3, with D unresolved. Germline loops: CDR1 SQVTM, CDR2 ANQGSEA. The CDR3 covers 12 residues. V was pared by 8 bases and J by 1 base, with 10 bases between. CDR3 region: CSSNRGTDTQYF. The CDR3 DNA reads TGCAGCTCGAACCGGGGCACAGATACGCAGTATTTT.

CDR3 region: CASSPGGTSNQPQHF. The DNA for the CDR3 is TGTGCCAGCAGCCCCGGGGGGACTAGCAATCAGCCCCAGCATTTT. The chain employs TRBV7-9 and TRBJ1-5; tentatively, D is TRBD1 (5 bases). The V end lost 5 bases, the J end lost 0 bases, and 11 bases lay between the germline ends. The CDR3 length is 15 residues. Germline loops: CDR1 SEHNR, CDR2 FQNEAQ (reference sequence).

This clonotype was detected only a few times. The chain couples TRBV5-5 to TRBJ1-5; possibly TRBD1 for D (5 bases). CDR3 length: 14 residues. Germline CDR1 reads SGHKS; CDR2 reads YYEKEE (reference sequence). Trimming pared 4 bases from V and 11 bases from J, leaving 19 bases between. CDR3 sequence reads: CASSTRDGTGAQHF. As DNA, the CDR3 is TGTGCCAGCAGCACGCGGGACGGGACCGGGGCCCAGCATTTT.

This chain links TRBV7-9 with TRBJ1-4, with D maybe TRBD1 (5 bases). Germline CDR1 reads SEHNR; CDR2 reads FQNEAQ (reference sequence). The V and J ends lost 5 bases and 7 bases respectively, with 11 bases between them. The length of the CDR3 is 13 residues. The CDR3 DNA sequence: TGTGCCAGCAGCCGGGACGGCAGTGAAAAACTGTTTTTT. Protein sequence: CASSRDGSEKLFF.

The chain links TRBV12-3 or TRBV12-4 to TRBJ2-7; maybe TRBD1 (5 bases). V was trimmed by 6 bases and J by 5 bases, leaving 20 bases between them. The CDR3 loop spans 15 amino acids. The CDR3, as DNA: TGTGCCAGCAGGAACGACCAGGGAAGTTTAGACGAGCAGTACTTC. Translating gives CASRNDQGSLDEQYF.

In its sample, this clonotype was seen many times. The chain couples TRBV6-5 to TRBJ2-7; a weak D match, TRBD1 (6 bases). CDR1 is MNHEY, CDR2 SVGAGI, per germline. This CDR3 spans 13 amino acids. Between the trimmed V and J ends, which lost 5 bases and 8 bases, there was a span of 16 bases. CDR3 bases: TGTGCCAGCAGTACTGGGACAACGCGACAGCAGTACTTC. Its protein is CASSTGTTRQQYF.